The 21 T cell receptor beta chains below all came from one sample that was sequenced in a study of identical twins. From the 5' RACE reads, TCRdb called clonotypes with MiXCR, one entry per CDR3 protein. The data contain 400,000 to 550,000 distinct CDR3 sequences, approximately 15% of them singletons. These data are also associated with another study on yellow fever vaccine responses in identical twins.

Specimen: CD4+ T cells sorted from blood. These receptors were taken from a woman aged 18-29 years in good health.

This clonotype has more than one count but fewer than ten. This chain joins TRBV3-1 and TRBJ2-1; 11 positions match TRBD2. Germline assignment: CDR1 LGHDT and CDR2 YNNKEL (reference sequence). The CDR3 is 13 residues long. Trimming cost V 4 bases and J 13 bases; bases outside gene matches: 6. CDR3 DNA: TGTGCCAGCAGCCCGGGACTAGCGGTCTATCAGTTCTTC. It encodes CASSPGLAVYQFF.

The rearrangement uses TRBV6-6 and TRBJ1-2; D not resolved. V was shortened by 7 bases and J by 8 bases, with 11 bases between the two germline ends. This CDR3 spans 11 amino acids. Germline CDR1 MNHNY, CDR2 SVGAGI (reference sequence). CDR3 bases: TGTGCCAGCACTGACATAAAAGGCTACACCTTC. Translating gives CASTDIKGYTF.

This clonotype has only a few counts. This rearrangement joins TRBV6-6 to TRBJ2-3; no definite D call. V dropped 4 bases and J dropped 3 bases, with 8 bases sitting between them. CDR3 length: 13 amino acids. CDR1 MNHNY and CDR2 SVGAGI come from the germline V gene (reference sequence). The DNA of the CDR3 is TGTGCCAGCAGTTTACTATTTACAGATACGCAGTATTTT. It specifies CASSLLFTDTQYF.

In DNA form, the CDR3 reads TGTGCCAGCAGTCTCCGGACAGGGTTTGGGGATACGCAGTATTTT. It translates to CASSLRTGFGDTQYF. This chain joins TRBV6-1 and TRBJ2-3, with 8 bases aligning to TRBD1. The CDR3 covers 15 residues. Trimming at V came to 5 bases and at J to 6 bases, leaving 10 bases not matched to a gene. CDR1 and CDR2 (germline): MNHNS, SASEGT.

The J gene is TRBJ1-6, the V gene TRBV12-3 or TRBV12-4; D remains ambiguous. V lost 3 bases, J lost 6 bases, and 9 bases lay in between. CDR3 length equals 14 residues. The CDR3 region has the DNA TGTGCCAGCAGTTTTGGCGAGACTAATTCACCCCTCCACTTT. Translation gives CASSFGETNSPLHF.

This clonotype has just a few counts. This sequence joins TRBV5-5 and TRBJ1-5, with TRBD1 identical over 9 bases. CDR1 SGHKS and CDR2 YYEKEE come from the germline V gene (reference sequence). The CDR3 contains 14 residues. Losses at the gene ends were 4 bases for V and 6 bases for J; bases not matched to a gene: 5. The CDR3 DNA is TGTGCCAGCAGCATACAGGGGGCAGGTCAGCCCCAGCATTTT. It yields the protein CASSIQGAGQPQHF.

V usage is TRBV5-1 and J usage is TRBJ2-2; 8 nucleotides agree with TRBD1. CDR1 is SGHRS, CDR2 YFSETQ, per germline. This CDR3 has 15 residues. With V trimmed by 3 bases and J by 7 bases, 8 bases remained unmatched. CDR3 coding DNA: TGCGCCAGCAGCTCGTTACAGGGGGGCGTCGGGGAGCTGTTTTTT. This gives the protein CASSSLQGGVGELFF.

The sample holds a few counts of this clonotype. The rearrangement uses TRBV15 and TRBJ1-4; the D gene is possibly TRBD1 (6 bases). This CDR3 is built from 15 residues. Between the trimmed V and J ends, which lost 0 bases and 8 bases, there was a span of 13 bases. The germline gives CDR1 LNHNV, CDR2 YYDKDF (reference sequence). DNA for the CDR3: TGTGCCACCAGCAGAGATCGGGGGCTAACCGAAAAACTGTTTTTT. Encoded protein: CATSRDRGLTEKLFF.

A few counts support this clonotype. J is TRBJ2-2 and V is TRBV29-1; possible D gene TRBD1, 7 bases. Trimming removed 7 bases at V and 5 bases at J, with 17 bases between. Germline V gene lookup returns CDR1 SQVTM and CDR2 ANQGSEA. The CDR3 runs to 14 residues. CDR3 sequence: CSARSGGRTGELFF. The CDR3 DNA is TGCAGCGCCAGATCAGGGGGGCGAACCGGGGAGCTGTTTTTT.

The chain couples TRBV20-1 to TRBJ2-5, with unresolved D. The V gene's germline CDR1 is DFQATT and CDR2 SNEGSKA (reference sequence). CDR3 length equals 13 residues. V dropped 1 base and J dropped 0 bases, with 6 bases sitting between them. This CDR3 is CSARASHQETQYF. The DNA for the CDR3 is TGCAGTGCTAGAGCCAGCCACCAAGAGACCCAGTACTTC.

This clonotype was seen at least ten times. The chain links TRBV15 to TRBJ2-7; 12 nucleotides line up with TRBD2. This CDR3 comprises 14 residues. Losses at the gene ends were 3 bases for V and 7 bases for J; bases not matched to a gene: 4. The germline CDR1 and CDR2 sequences are LNHNV and YYDKDF (reference sequence). The CDR3 loop reads CATSRTSGSYEQYF. The CDR3 DNA is TGTGCCACCAGCAGGACTAGCGGGAGTTATGAGCAGTACTTC.

This clonotype was picked up a small number of times. The DNA of the CDR3 is TGTGCCAGCAGCTTGAAGGGACTAGCCTACGAGCAGTACTTC. This translates into CASSLKGLAYEQYF. The rearrangement links TRBV7-2 to TRBJ2-7; 8 bases map to TRBD2. The V segment lost 3 bases and the J segment 2 bases; nucleotides outside the gene matches: 3. This CDR3 spans 14 amino acids. Germline V gives CDR1 SGHTA, CDR2 FQGNSA.

This clonotype was found many times. The chain uses TRBV2 and TRBJ1-5, with D perhaps matching TRBD1 (5 bases). The germline V gene encodes CDR1 SNHLY and CDR2 FYNNEI. The CDR3 is 14 residues long. The V end was cut by 5 bases, the J end by 4 bases, with 12 bases between. The CDR3 spells CASSPGPLNQPQHF. For the CDR3, the DNA is TGTGCCAGCAGTCCGGGACCCCTGAATCAGCCCCAGCATTTT.

This rearrangement joins TRBV7-2 to TRBJ2-2; no definite D call. Germline CDR1 reads SGHTA; CDR2 reads FQGNSA. The CDR3 covers 16 residues. Trimming shortened V by 5 bases and J by 1 base, and 14 bases separated the two germline ends. The CDR3 is CASSAHLERNTGELFF. In DNA, the CDR3 is TGTGCCAGCAGCGCCCACCTAGAGAGGAACACCGGGGAGCTGTTTTTT.

This clonotype was picked up a small number of times. V usage is TRBV9 and J usage is TRBJ2-1, with 12 bases aligning to TRBD2. Germline values: CDR1 SGDLS, CDR2 YYNGEE. The CDR3 contains 16 residues. V trimming: 3 bases; J trimming: 7 bases; junction bases outside the gene matches: 8. The CDR3 DNA reads as TGTGCCAGCAGCGCTCGTCTAGCGGGGGGGAAAAATGAGCAGTTCTTC. It translates to CASSARLAGGKNEQFF.

The chain links TRBV3-1 to TRBJ2-5; D unresolved. From germline, CDR1 is LGHDT and CDR2 YNNKEL (reference sequence). The CDR3 has 10 residues. The V end was cut by 0 bases, the J end by 11 bases, with 4 bases between. CDR3 residues: CASSQDSQYF. Written as DNA, the CDR3 is TGTGCCAGCAGCCAAGACTCTCAGTACTTC.

The sample holds a few counts of this clonotype. The chain employs TRBV27 and TRBJ1-2; no firm D call. Trimming shortened V by 4 bases and J by 6 bases, and 15 bases separated the two germline ends. Germline V gene lookup returns CDR1 MNHEY and CDR2 SMNVEV (reference sequence). This CDR3 is 14 amino acids long. CDR3 in DNA: TGTGCCAGCAGTTCCTCCTCGAGGCGCGATGGCTACACCTTC. It translates to CASSSSSRRDGYTF.

The V and J genes are TRBV3-1 and TRBJ1-4, with a tentative D call TRBD1 (5 bases). V lost 3 bases and J 4 bases, leaving 9 bases between the germline ends. Looked up from germline, CDR1 is LGHDT and CDR2 is YNNKEL (reference sequence). The CDR3 length is 14 residues. CDR3: CASSHFGGNEKLFF. The CDR3 nucleotides are TGTGCCAGCAGCCACTTCGGGGGTAATGAAAAACTGTTTTTT.

This clonotype was recorded once. The rearrangement links TRBV14 to TRBJ2-5; 7 bases fit TRBD1. Trimming cost V 3 bases and J 3 bases; bases outside gene matches: 7. Per germline, CDR1 SGHDN and CDR2 FVKESK. The CDR3 spans 15 residues. The CDR3 sequence: CASSQRAGGKETQYF. The CDR3 nucleotides are TGTGCCAGCAGCCAGAGAGCAGGGGGAAAAGAGACCCAGTACTTC.

The CDR3 spells CASSLRDRDRANEQFF. In DNA form, the CDR3 reads TGTGCCAGCAGCCTCCGAGACCGGGACAGGGCCAATGAGCAGTTCTTC. J is TRBJ2-1 and V is TRBV7-8; TRBD1 matches at 9 bases. CDR1 is SGHVS, CDR2 FQNEAQ, per germline. V shed 5 bases, J shed 6 bases, and the junction held 11 bases outside the gene matches. The CDR3 contains 16 residues.

This clonotype was seen a few times. V gene TRBV3-1 combines with J gene TRBJ2-7; the D gene is possibly TRBD2 (5 bases). This CDR3 is built from 14 residues. Looked up from germline, CDR1 is LGHDT and CDR2 is YNNKEL (reference sequence). V shed 2 bases and J shed 3 bases, with 11 bases lying between them. The CDR3 coding sequence is TGTGCCAGCAGCCAACCCCCGACTAACTACGAGCAGTACTTC. Residues: CASSQPPTNYEQYF.